This T cell receptor (beta chain) was sequenced during a study of identical twins. The CDR3 extends over 12 amino acids. The V gene's germline CDR1 is MNHEY and CDR2 SVGAGI. The V end was cut by 7 bases, the J end by 3 bases, with 9 bases between. Template switching, a step in the protocol, added a universal primer site, and cDNA carried unique molecular identifiers. MiXCR, applied by TCRdb to the 5' RACE reads, yields one record per CDR3 protein. The sample includes 450,000 or so distinct CDR3 sequences, under 20% of them seen just once. This clonotype appeared many times. The source material was naive T cells sorted from blood. The chain carries TRBV6-5 and TRBJ1-1; D gene ambiguous. This sequence was found in a man in his forties or fifties in good health. DNA for the CDR3: TGTGCCAGCATGAGGGCGTACACTGAAGCTTTCTTT. Protein product: CASMRAYTEAFF.